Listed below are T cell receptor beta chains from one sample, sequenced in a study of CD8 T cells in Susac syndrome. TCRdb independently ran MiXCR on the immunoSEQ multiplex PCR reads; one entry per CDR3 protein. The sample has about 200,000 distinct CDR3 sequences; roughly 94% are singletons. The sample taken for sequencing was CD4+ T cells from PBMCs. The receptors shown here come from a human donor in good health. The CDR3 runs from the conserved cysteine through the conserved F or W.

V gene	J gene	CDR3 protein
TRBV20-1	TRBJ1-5	CSARGRDGGNQPQHF
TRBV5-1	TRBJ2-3	CASSLEGLAATDTQYF
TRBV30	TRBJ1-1	CAWKPQAEAFF
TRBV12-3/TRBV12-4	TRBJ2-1	CASSPGRAGVIDEQFF
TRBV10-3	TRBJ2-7	CAISEARDRTYEQYF
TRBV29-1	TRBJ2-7	CSVTGVRFYEQYF
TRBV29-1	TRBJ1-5	CSVSWTGNQPQHF
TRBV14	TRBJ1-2	CASSQDSRWDYGYTF
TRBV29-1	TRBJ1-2	CSVEGRGRSNYGYTF
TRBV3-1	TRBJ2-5	CASSQDLGSQETQYF
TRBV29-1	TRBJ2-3	CSVAPPPADTQYF
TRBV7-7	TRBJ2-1	CASSPRRGTEQFF
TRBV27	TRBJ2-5	CASSFRAGGWETQYF
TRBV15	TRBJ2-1	CATSRLRGGYNEQFF
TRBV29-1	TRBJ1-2	CSVTHWDSNYGYTF
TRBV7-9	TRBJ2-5	CASCLGGQETQYF
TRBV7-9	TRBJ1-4	CASSLDWSAATNEKLFF
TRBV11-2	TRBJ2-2	CASSLDGHNTGELFF
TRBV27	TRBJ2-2	CASSSLAGVSTGELFF
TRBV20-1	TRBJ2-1	CSAVRGERGQFF
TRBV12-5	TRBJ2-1	CASGLYEQFF
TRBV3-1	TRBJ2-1	CASSQVTGGPFEQFF